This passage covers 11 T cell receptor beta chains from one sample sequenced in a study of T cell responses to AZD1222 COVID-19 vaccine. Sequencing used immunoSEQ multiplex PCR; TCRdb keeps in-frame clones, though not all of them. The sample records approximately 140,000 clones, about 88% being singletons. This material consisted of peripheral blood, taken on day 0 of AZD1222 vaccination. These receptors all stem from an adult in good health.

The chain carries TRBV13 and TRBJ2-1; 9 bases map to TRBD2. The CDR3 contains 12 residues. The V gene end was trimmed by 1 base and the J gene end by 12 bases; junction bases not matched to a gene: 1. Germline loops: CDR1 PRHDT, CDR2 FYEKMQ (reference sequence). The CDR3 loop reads CASSLVGLAQFF. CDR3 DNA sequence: TGTGCCAGCAGCTTAGTGGGACTAGCGCAGTTCTTC.

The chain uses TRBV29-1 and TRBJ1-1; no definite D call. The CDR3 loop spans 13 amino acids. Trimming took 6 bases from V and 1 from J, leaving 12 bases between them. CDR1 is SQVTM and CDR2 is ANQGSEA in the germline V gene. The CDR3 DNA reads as TGCAGCGTAGTAGGACCGGCGAACACTGAAGCTTTCTTT. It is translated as CSVVGPANTEAFF.

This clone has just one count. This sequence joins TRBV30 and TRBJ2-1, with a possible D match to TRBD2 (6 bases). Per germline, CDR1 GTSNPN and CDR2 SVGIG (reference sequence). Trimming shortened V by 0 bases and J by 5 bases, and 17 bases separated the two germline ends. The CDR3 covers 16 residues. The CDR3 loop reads CAWSVLGGKSHNEQFF. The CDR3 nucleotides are TGTGCCTGGAGTGTACTTGGCGGGAAATCCCACAATGAGCAGTTCTTC.

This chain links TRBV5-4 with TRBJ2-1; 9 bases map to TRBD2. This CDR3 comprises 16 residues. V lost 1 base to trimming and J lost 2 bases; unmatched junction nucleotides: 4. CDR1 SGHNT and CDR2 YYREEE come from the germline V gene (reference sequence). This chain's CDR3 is CASSLQAGGPYNEQFF. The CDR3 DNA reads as TGTGCCAGCAGCTTGCAGGCGGGAGGGCCCTACAATGAGCAGTTCTTC.

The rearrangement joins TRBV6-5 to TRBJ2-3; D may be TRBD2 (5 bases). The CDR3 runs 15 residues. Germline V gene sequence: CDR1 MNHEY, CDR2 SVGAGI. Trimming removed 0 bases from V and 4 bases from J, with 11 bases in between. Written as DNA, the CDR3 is TGTGCCAGCAGTTACTCGTACTCTAGCTCAGATACGCAGTATTTT. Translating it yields CASSYSYSSSDTQYF.

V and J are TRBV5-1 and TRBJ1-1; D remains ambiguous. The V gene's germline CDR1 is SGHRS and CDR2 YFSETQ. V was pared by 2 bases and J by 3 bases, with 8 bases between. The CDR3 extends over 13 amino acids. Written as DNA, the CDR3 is TGCGCCAGCAGCTTAAACGCGGACACTGAAGCTTTCTTT. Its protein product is CASSLNADTEAFF.

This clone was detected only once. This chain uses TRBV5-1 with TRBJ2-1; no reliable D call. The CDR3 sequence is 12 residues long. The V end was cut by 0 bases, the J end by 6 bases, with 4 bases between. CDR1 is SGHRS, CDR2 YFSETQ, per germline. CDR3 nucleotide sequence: TGCGCCAGCAGCTTGGATGGCAATGAGCAGTTCTTC. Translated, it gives CASSLDGNEQFF.

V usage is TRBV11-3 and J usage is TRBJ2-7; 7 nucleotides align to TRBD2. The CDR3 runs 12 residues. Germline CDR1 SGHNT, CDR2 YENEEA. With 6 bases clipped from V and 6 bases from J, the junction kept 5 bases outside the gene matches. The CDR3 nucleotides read TGTGCCAGCAGGGCCGGGGGGAGCGAGCAGTACTTC. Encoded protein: CASRAGGSEQYF.

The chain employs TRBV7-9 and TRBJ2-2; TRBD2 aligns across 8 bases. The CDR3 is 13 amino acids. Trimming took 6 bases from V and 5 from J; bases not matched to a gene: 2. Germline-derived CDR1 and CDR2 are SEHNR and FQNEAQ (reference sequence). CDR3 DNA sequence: TGTGCCAGCAGTCCTAGCGGGACCGGGGAGCTGTTTTTT. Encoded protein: CASSPSGTGELFF.

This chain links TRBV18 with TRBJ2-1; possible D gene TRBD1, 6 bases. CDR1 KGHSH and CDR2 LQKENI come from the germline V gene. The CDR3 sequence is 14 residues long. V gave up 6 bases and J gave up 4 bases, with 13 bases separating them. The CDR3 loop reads CASSLVQGYNEQFF. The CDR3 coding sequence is TGTGCCAGCTCGCTAGTACAGGGATACAATGAGCAGTTCTTC.

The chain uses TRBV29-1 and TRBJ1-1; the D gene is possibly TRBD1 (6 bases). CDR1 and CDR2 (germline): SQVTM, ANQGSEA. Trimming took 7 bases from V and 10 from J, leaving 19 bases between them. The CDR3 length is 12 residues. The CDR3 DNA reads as TGCAGCGATGCCGACAGGCGTCTCGGAGCTTTCTTT. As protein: CSDADRRLGAFF.